One sample yielded the 8 T cell receptor beta chains listed below, sequenced in a study of blood T cell repertoires in COVID-19. TCRdb's table, derived via immunoSEQ multiplex PCR, lists solely in-frame clones and lacks some. The sample carries approximately 200,000 clones, 84% recorded once. The sample comprised peripheral blood. These receptors all come from a woman between 55 and 75 years old who had recovered from COVID-19.

This rearrangement joins TRBV5-1 to TRBJ2-7; 12 bases fit TRBD1. Germline V gene lookup returns CDR1 SGHRS and CDR2 YFSETQ. This CDR3 is 16 amino acids long. The J segment lost 4 bases and the V segment lost 0 bases, leaving 5 bases of the junction unmatched. The CDR3 sequence is CASSLDGTGGLYEQYF. CDR3 coding DNA: TGCGCCAGCAGCTTGGACGGGACAGGGGGCTTATACGAGCAGTACTTC.

This rearrangement joins TRBV11-2 to TRBJ2-2, with 8 positions matching TRBD1. The CDR3 loop spans 15 amino acids. V shed 2 bases and J 7 bases; nucleotides not matched to a gene: 6. The germline V gene has CDR1 SGHAT and CDR2 FQNNGV. The CDR3: CASSLRDRGGGELFF. The CDR3, as DNA: TGTGCCAGCAGCTTACGAGACAGGGGAGGCGGGGAGCTGTTTTTT.

The CDR3 sequence: CASSLLAGGTYNEQFF. The CDR3 DNA sequence: TGTGCCAGCAGCTTATTAGCGGGGGGTACCTACAATGAGCAGTTCTTC. The rearrangement links TRBV11-2 to TRBJ2-1, with 10 bases fitting TRBD2. The CDR3 is 16 amino acids. CDR1 and CDR2 from the germline V gene are SGHAT and FQNNGV. J lost 2 bases, V lost 2 bases, and 3 bases had no gene match.

The chain joins TRBV18 to TRBJ2-7; the D is unclear. Germline V gene lookup returns CDR1 KGHSH and CDR2 LQKENI. The CDR3 loop spans 13 amino acids. The V end lost 3 bases, the J end lost 2 bases, and 8 bases lay between the germline ends. As DNA, the CDR3 is TGTGCCAGCTCACCGCGGCAGACCTACGAGCAGTACTTC. Amino acids: CASSPRQTYEQYF.

The chain has TRBV2 and TRBJ1-2, with 8 bases that match TRBD1. Germline CDR1 and CDR2: SNHLY and FYNNEI. The length of the CDR3 is 12 residues. Trimming removed 3 bases from V and 6 bases from J; junction bases left unmatched: 0. The CDR3 coding sequence is TGTGCCAGCAGTGACAGGGGGCATGGCTACACCTTC. It codes for CASSDRGHGYTF.

The J gene is TRBJ1-1, the V gene TRBV30; D may be TRBD1 (5 bases). CDR3 length: 12 residues. Trimming pared 2 bases from V and 5 bases from J, leaving 9 bases between. Germline V gives CDR1 GTSNPN, CDR2 SVGIG (reference sequence). The CDR3 bases are TGTGCCTGGAGTAAGGGGCGAACTGAAGCTTTCTTT. Protein: CAWSKGRTEAFF.

The rearrangement joins TRBV7-2 to TRBJ1-2; D remains unclear. V was trimmed by 1 base and J by 10 bases, leaving 19 bases between them. The CDR3 runs 15 residues. Germline CDR1 and CDR2: SGHTA and FQGNSA. For the CDR3, the DNA is TGTGCCAGCAGCTTAGGAGCGGGGAGGATTTTGTTCTACACCTTC. It codes for CASSLGAGRILFYTF.

This chain connects TRBV19 to TRBJ2-5, with D possibly being TRBD2 (7 bases). This CDR3 has 14 amino acids. The V gene lost 5 bases and the J gene lost 10 bases, with 20 bases spanning the gap. CDR1 is LNHDA, CDR2 SQIVND, per germline (reference sequence). As DNA, the CDR3 is TGTGCCAGTAGTTCGCGGGGGCCGGGGGTGATCCAGTACTTC. As protein: CASSSRGPGVIQYF.